These T cell receptor beta chains were read from a single sample in a study of Tregs in tolerant kidney transplant recipients. Clones were sequenced by immunoSEQ multiplex PCR, and TCRdb holds only the in-frame ones, with some missing. Of around 85,000 clones listed, 91% were seen once; the top ten hold 0.34%. The material was Tregs from blood, obtained before the transplant. Every receptor here comes from a human donor who received a combined kidney and bone marrow transplant. The CDR3 runs from the conserved cysteine through the conserved F or W. D genes are given only for firm matches. Clone size appears in some rows only: once, few, many, or a class for an expanded clone.

d_call: -
j_call: TRBJ1-1
clone_size: -
v_call: TRBV7-2
cdr3_nt: TGTGCCAGCAGCTTAGTGCCAGGCACTGAAGCTTTCTTT
cdr3_aa: CASSLVPGTEAFF

d_call: -
j_call: TRBJ2-5
clone_size: -
v_call: TRBV29-1
cdr3_nt: TGCAGCGTTGACTTGTTAGAGACCCAGTACTTC
cdr3_aa: CSVDLLETQYF

d_call: -
j_call: TRBJ2-7
clone_size: -
v_call: TRBV28
cdr3_nt: TGTGCCAGCAGTTTACCCCCGGACATCTCCTACGAGCAGTACTTC
cdr3_aa: CASSLPPDISYEQYF

d_call: TRBD2
j_call: TRBJ2-1
clone_size: -
v_call: TRBV7-2
cdr3_nt: TGTGCCAGCAGCCTGCGGGTCCCGGGAGGGCCTGTCAATGAGCAGTTCTTC
cdr3_aa: CASSLRVPGGPVNEQFF

d_call: -
j_call: TRBJ1-4
clone_size: -
v_call: TRBV30
cdr3_nt: TGTGCCTGGAGTGACGGGGTGGGTGAAAAACTGTTTTTT
cdr3_aa: CAWSDGVGEKLFF

d_call: -
j_call: TRBJ1-1
clone_size: -
v_call: TRBV6-5
cdr3_nt: TGTGCCAGCAGTTACTCCGGGGGGACCACTGAAGCTTTCTTT
cdr3_aa: CASSYSGGTTEAFF

d_call: TRBD1
j_call: TRBJ2-2
clone_size: -
v_call: TRBV30
cdr3_nt: TGTGCCTTGCTACGGGACAGGACCTTCTCCGGGGAGCTGTTTTTT
cdr3_aa: CALLRDRTFSGELFF

d_call: -
j_call: TRBJ2-5
clone_size: -
v_call: TRBV25-1
cdr3_nt: TGTGCCAGCAGTGCGGCCGCTGTGGTCGAGACCCAGTACTTC
cdr3_aa: CASSAAAVVETQYF

d_call: -
j_call: TRBJ1-4
clone_size: few
v_call: TRBV5-8
cdr3_nt: TGTGCCAGCAGCCTCAATCACGGTGAAAAACTGTTTTTT
cdr3_aa: CASSLNHGEKLFF

d_call: TRBD2
j_call: TRBJ2-7
clone_size: -
v_call: TRBV7-3
cdr3_nt: TGTGCCAGCAGCTTAGTTGGTAGCGGGACCTACGAGCAGTACTTC
cdr3_aa: CASSLVGSGTYEQYF

d_call: -
j_call: TRBJ1-5
clone_size: -
v_call: TRBV19
cdr3_nt: TGTGCCAGTAGTATGTTACAGGATAGCAATCAGCCCCAGCATTTT
cdr3_aa: CASSMLQDSNQPQHF

d_call: -
j_call: TRBJ2-7
clone_size: -
v_call: TRBV2
cdr3_nt: TGTGCCAGCAGCGACGGTAGCCGCTACGAGCAGTACTTC
cdr3_aa: CASSDGSRYEQYF

d_call: -
j_call: TRBJ2-7
clone_size: -
v_call: TRBV28
cdr3_nt: TGTGCCAGCAGGTCAGGGGTCTACGAGCAGTACTTC
cdr3_aa: CASRSGVYEQYF

d_call: TRBD1
j_call: TRBJ1-3
clone_size: -
v_call: TRBV5-1
cdr3_nt: TGCGCCAGCAGCACCGGACAGGGAGCGGTTGGAAACACCATATATTTT
cdr3_aa: CASSTGQGAVGNTIYF

d_call: -
j_call: TRBJ2-1
clone_size: -
v_call: TRBV7-3
cdr3_nt: TGTGCCAGCAGCTTGACCGGGGCTCTTCGCGATGAGCAGTTCTTC
cdr3_aa: CASSLTGALRDEQFF

d_call: -
j_call: TRBJ1-6
clone_size: few
v_call: TRBV11-2
cdr3_nt: TGTGCCAGCAGCTTAGTCCGGGGGGATTCACCCCTCCACTTT
cdr3_aa: CASSLVRGDSPLHF

d_call: -
j_call: TRBJ1-2
clone_size: -
v_call: TRBV29-1
cdr3_nt: TGCAGCGTTGACAGGGGTGGCTACACCTTC
cdr3_aa: CSVDRGGYTF

d_call: -
j_call: TRBJ1-1
clone_size: -
v_call: TRBV28
cdr3_nt: TGTGCCAGCAGTTTCTACCGGGGTGTGAACACTGAAGCTTTCTTT
cdr3_aa: CASSFYRGVNTEAFF

d_call: -
j_call: TRBJ2-7
clone_size: -
v_call: TRBV28
cdr3_nt: TGTGCCAGCAGTTTCCTCGTCCAGGGTATCGGGACCTACGAGCAGTACTTC
cdr3_aa: CASSFLVQGIGTYEQYF

d_call: TRBD2
j_call: TRBJ2-7
clone_size: -
v_call: TRBV5-6
cdr3_nt: TGTGCCAGCAGCAATTGGGGGTCTAGCGGGCCCTACGAGCAGTACTTC
cdr3_aa: CASSNWGSSGPYEQYF

d_call: -
j_call: TRBJ1-2
clone_size: few
v_call: TRBV4-1
cdr3_nt: TGCGCCAGCAGCCAAGAGCGGGGACGGATCTATGGCTACACCTTC
cdr3_aa: CASSQERGRIYGYTF

d_call: TRBD1
j_call: TRBJ2-7
clone_size: -
v_call: TRBV27
cdr3_nt: TGTGCCAGCCGTCCGGACAGGGGGTTATTCGAGCAGTACTTC
cdr3_aa: CASRPDRGLFEQYF

d_call: -
j_call: TRBJ2-7
clone_size: -
v_call: TRBV5-4
cdr3_nt: TGTGCCAGCAGCTCATACTACGAGCAGTACTTC
cdr3_aa: CASSSYYEQYF

d_call: TRBD2
j_call: TRBJ2-1
clone_size: -
v_call: TRBV30
cdr3_nt: TGTGCCTGGAGTGCAGGGCCTAGCGGCTACAATGAGCAGTTCTTC
cdr3_aa: CAWSAGPSGYNEQFF

d_call: -
j_call: TRBJ2-2
clone_size: -
v_call: TRBV5-1
cdr3_nt: TGCGCCAGCAGCTTGCAGGGTATCACCGGGGAGCTGTTTTTT
cdr3_aa: CASSLQGITGELFF

d_call: -
j_call: TRBJ2-1
clone_size: -
v_call: TRBV27
cdr3_nt: TGTGCCAGCAGTTTATACCAATACAATGAGCAGTTCTTC
cdr3_aa: CASSLYQYNEQFF

d_call: TRBD1
j_call: TRBJ1-2
clone_size: -
v_call: TRBV28
cdr3_nt: TGTGCCAGCAGTACTCCAGGGGGCGCCGGCTATGGCTACACCTTC
cdr3_aa: CASSTPGGAGYGYTF

d_call: TRBD1
j_call: TRBJ1-2
clone_size: -
v_call: TRBV2
cdr3_nt: TGTGCCAGCAGAGGGGGACAGGCTCCTAACTATGGCTACACCTTC
cdr3_aa: CASRGGQAPNYGYTF

d_call: -
j_call: TRBJ1-3
clone_size: -
v_call: TRBV2
cdr3_nt: TGTGCCAGCAGTGATTTTACTGGAAACACCATATATTTT
cdr3_aa: CASSDFTGNTIYF

d_call: TRBD1
j_call: TRBJ1-4
clone_size: -
v_call: TRBV28
cdr3_nt: TGTGCCAGCAGTCCCGGGGGACAGGGGGATGAAAAACTGTTTTTT
cdr3_aa: CASSPGGQGDEKLFF

d_call: -
j_call: TRBJ2-5
clone_size: -
v_call: TRBV9
cdr3_nt: TGTGCCAGCAGCGTAGGACTGGGGACAAAGGGTGAGACCCAGTACTTC
cdr3_aa: CASSVGLGTKGETQYF

d_call: -
j_call: TRBJ1-5
clone_size: -
v_call: TRBV18
cdr3_nt: TGTGCCAGCTCACTAGGAGGGGGAAAGCCCCAGCATTTT
cdr3_aa: CASSLGGGKPQHF

d_call: -
j_call: TRBJ1-2
clone_size: -
v_call: TRBV28
cdr3_nt: TGTGCCAGCCTTACAGGGACCTATGGCTACACCTTC
cdr3_aa: CASLTGTYGYTF

d_call: -
j_call: TRBJ2-7
clone_size: -
v_call: TRBV19
cdr3_nt: TGTGCCAGTAGTATGCTCGTGGGGCCCTACGAGCAGTACTTC
cdr3_aa: CASSMLVGPYEQYF

d_call: TRBD2
j_call: TRBJ2-7
clone_size: -
v_call: TRBV7-2
cdr3_nt: TGTGCCAGCAGCCAAGCGGGAGGGCAATCCTACGAGCAGTACTTC
cdr3_aa: CASSQAGGQSYEQYF

d_call: -
j_call: TRBJ2-7
clone_size: -
v_call: TRBV6-1
cdr3_nt: TGTGCCAGCACTCTGTCTGGTGGGTCCTCCTACGAGCAGTACTTC
cdr3_aa: CASTLSGGSSYEQYF

d_call: -
j_call: TRBJ2-3
clone_size: few
v_call: TRBV5-4
cdr3_nt: TGTGCCAGCAGCGTGCAGGGGCTGTCAGATACGCAGTATTTT
cdr3_aa: CASSVQGLSDTQYF

d_call: -
j_call: TRBJ2-7
clone_size: -
v_call: TRBV19
cdr3_nt: TGTGCCAGTAGTTTGAGTGGGGAGCTCTCCCCTGGCCACGAGCAGTACTTC
cdr3_aa: CASSLSGELSPGHEQYF

d_call: -
j_call: TRBJ1-6
clone_size: -
v_call: TRBV5-1
cdr3_nt: TGCGCCAGCAGCTTGACCGGGATAAATTCACCCCTCCACTTT
cdr3_aa: CASSLTGINSPLHF

d_call: TRBD1
j_call: TRBJ2-1
clone_size: -
v_call: TRBV28
cdr3_nt: TGTGCCAGCACCCCCTCGGGACAGGGGACCCATGAGCAGTTCTTC
cdr3_aa: CASTPSGQGTHEQFF

d_call: TRBD1
j_call: TRBJ1-1
clone_size: -
v_call: TRBV7-2
cdr3_nt: TGTGCCAGCAGCCGACAGGGTTTGAACACTGAAGCTTTCTTT
cdr3_aa: CASSRQGLNTEAFF

d_call: TRBD1
j_call: TRBJ1-1
clone_size: -
v_call: TRBV28
cdr3_nt: TGTGCCAGCATAGGGACAGGGGGCTACACTGAAGCTTTCTTT
cdr3_aa: CASIGTGGYTEAFF

d_call: TRBD1
j_call: TRBJ2-7
clone_size: -
v_call: TRBV28
cdr3_nt: TGTGCCAGCAGTCGTCCCGGGACAGGGACTTACGAGCAGTACTTC
cdr3_aa: CASSRPGTGTYEQYF

d_call: -
j_call: TRBJ2-3
clone_size: -
v_call: TRBV27
cdr3_nt: TGTGCCAGCAGTTCGGACAGCACAGATACGCAGTATTTT
cdr3_aa: CASSSDSTDTQYF

d_call: TRBD1
j_call: TRBJ1-5
clone_size: -
v_call: TRBV28
cdr3_nt: TGTGCCAGCAGTTTAAACCCGGGACAGGGGGCCAATCAGCCCCAGCATTTT
cdr3_aa: CASSLNPGQGANQPQHF

d_call: -
j_call: TRBJ1-1
clone_size: once
v_call: TRBV5-6
cdr3_nt: TGTGCCAGCAGCTTGGATGGCAGGGAGGTTGAAGCTTTCTTT
cdr3_aa: CASSLDGREVEAFF

d_call: -
j_call: TRBJ2-1
clone_size: -
v_call: TRBV29-1
cdr3_nt: TGCAGCGTTCCCAGCGGGCGGGGCAATGAGCAGTTCTTC
cdr3_aa: CSVPSGRGNEQFF

d_call: -
j_call: TRBJ1-2
clone_size: -
v_call: TRBV18
cdr3_nt: TGTGCCAGCTCACCTGGGACGGACTATGGCTACACCTTC
cdr3_aa: CASSPGTDYGYTF

d_call: TRBD1
j_call: TRBJ1-5
clone_size: -
v_call: TRBV9
cdr3_nt: TGTGCCAGCAGTCTCACAGGGGGGAGCAATCAGCCCCAGCATTTT
cdr3_aa: CASSLTGGSNQPQHF

d_call: TRBD1
j_call: TRBJ1-1
clone_size: -
v_call: TRBV5-1
cdr3_nt: TGCGCCAGCAGCCTCACAGGGGAGGGGAGTACCACTGAAGCTTTCTTT
cdr3_aa: CASSLTGEGSTTEAFF

d_call: -
j_call: TRBJ1-3
clone_size: -
v_call: TRBV28
cdr3_nt: TGTGCCACCTCCAAAATGGGAAACACCATATATTTT
cdr3_aa: CATSKMGNTIYF

d_call: -
j_call: TRBJ1-1
clone_size: -
v_call: TRBV6-1
cdr3_nt: TGTGCCAGCACTCTCACGGGTAGGGCTGAAGCTTTCTTT
cdr3_aa: CASTLTGRAEAFF

d_call: -
j_call: TRBJ2-3
clone_size: -
v_call: TRBV19
cdr3_nt: TGTGCCAGTAGTATTATGAATACGCAGTATTTT
cdr3_aa: CASSIMNTQYF

d_call: -
j_call: TRBJ1-1
clone_size: -
v_call: TRBV6-6
cdr3_nt: TGTGCCAGCAGTTACCGCTTTGAGGGTGCAGCTGAAGCTTTCTTT
cdr3_aa: CASSYRFEGAAEAFF

d_call: TRBD1
j_call: TRBJ2-1
clone_size: -
v_call: TRBV5-1
cdr3_nt: TGCGCCAGCAGCTTGGAGGCGACAGGGCTCCGGCCGAATGAGCAGTTCTTC
cdr3_aa: CASSLEATGLRPNEQFF

d_call: -
j_call: TRBJ2-7
clone_size: -
v_call: TRBV28
cdr3_nt: TGTGCCAGCAGTTTTTACCTACCCCCAAACTACGAGCAGTACTTC
cdr3_aa: CASSFYLPPNYEQYF

d_call: -
j_call: TRBJ1-5
clone_size: -
v_call: TRBV6-1
cdr3_nt: TGTGCCAGCAGCCTAGGACCCAATCAGCCCCAGCATTTT
cdr3_aa: CASSLGPNQPQHF

d_call: -
j_call: TRBJ1-6
clone_size: -
v_call: TRBV5-8
cdr3_nt: TGTGCCAGCAGTCCACGACAGAGCTCCTATAATTCACCCCTCCACTTT
cdr3_aa: CASSPRQSSYNSPLHF